These T cell receptor beta chains were read from a single sample in a study of T cell responses to AZD1222 COVID-19 vaccine. Sequencing used immunoSEQ multiplex PCR; TCRdb keeps in-frame clones, though not all of them. This sample carries some 91,000 clones, just over 90% of them seen once, and the ten largest clones take roughly an eighth. The specimen comprised peripheral blood, sampled on day 0 of AZD1222 vaccination. The receptors come from an adult in good health. CDR3s include the opening cysteine and the closing phenylalanine or tryptophan. Fields, in order: V gene, J gene, D gene, clone size, CDR3 protein, CDR3 DNA. A D gene is named only where the DNA matches it firmly. Not all rows give a size; the values are once, few, many and, for expanded clones, a class.

>TRBV19|TRBJ2-1|TRBD2|NA
CASSTGLAGFNEQFF
TGTGCCAGTAGTACCGGACTAGCGGGATTTAATGAGCAGTTCTTC
>TRBV19|TRBJ2-5|TRBD2|NA
CASRRKAGERQETQYF
TGTGCCAGCAGGAGAAAAGCGGGAGAAAGACAAGAGACCCAGTACTTC
>TRBV5-1|TRBJ2-3|TRBD2|NA
CASSLVQRGGLDTQYF
TGCGCCAGCAGCTTGGTCCAGCGGGGGGGCTTAGATACGCAGTATTTT
>TRBV30|TRBJ1-6|NA|NA
CACYLSSYNSPLHF
TGTGCCTGTTACCTAAGCTCCTATAATTCACCCCTCCACTTT
>TRBV18|TRBJ2-7|NA|NA
CASSPLNGRDTYEQYF
TGTGCCAGCTCACCATTAAACGGCAGGGACACCTACGAGCAGTACTTC
>TRBV14|TRBJ2-5|NA|NA
CASSQEPETHKGQYF
TGTGCCAGCAGCCAAGAACCCGAGACCCACAAGGGCCAGTACTTC
>TRBV28|TRBJ2-5|NA|NA
CASSPRQGGGETQYF
TGTGCCAGCAGTCCGCGACAGGGAGGAGGAGAGACCCAGTACTTC
>TRBV5-1|TRBJ2-7|TRBD2|NA
CASSLVGGGRGEQYF
TGCGCCAGCAGCTTGGTGGGCGGGGGAAGGGGCGAGCAGTACTTC
>TRBV11-2|TRBJ2-1|TRBD2|NA
CASSLAGGFNEQFF
TGTGCCAGCAGCTTAGCGGGAGGGTTCAATGAGCAGTTCTTC
>TRBV28|TRBJ1-4|NA|NA
CASSFKGVNEKLFF
TGTGCCAGCAGTTTTAAGGGGGTAAATGAAAAACTGTTTTTT
>TRBV15|TRBJ1-6|NA|NA
CATSKYSPDSPLHF
TGTGCCACCAGCAAATACAGTCCTGATTCACCCCTCCACTTT
>TRBV7-9|TRBJ1-2|NA|NA
CASSDGGYGYTF
TGTGCCAGCAGCGACGGGGGTTACGGCTACACCTTC
>TRBV5-8|TRBJ1-1|NA|NA
CASRGWENTEAFF
TGTGCCAGCAGGGGGTGGGAGAACACTGAAGCTTTCTTT
>TRBV6-2/TRBV6-3|TRBJ1-1|NA|NA
CASSYSGSGNTEAFF
TGTGCCAGCAGTTACTCTGGGTCGGGGAACACTGAAGCTTTCTTT
>TRBV11-3|TRBJ1-1|NA|few
CASSLTANTEAFF
TGTGCCAGCAGCTTGACAGCGAACACTGAAGCTTTCTTT
>TRBV28|TRBJ1-2|NA|NA
CASSLTVYGYTF
TGTGCCAGCAGTTTGACAGTCTATGGCTACACCTTC
>TRBV10-3|TRBJ2-5|TRBD2|NA
CAISRSGGRQETQYF
TGTGCCATCAGTCGTAGCGGGGGGCGGCAAGAGACCCAGTACTTC
>TRBV7-8|TRBJ1-4|TRBD1|NA
CASSPDRGEKLFF
TGTGCCAGCAGTCCCGACAGGGGTGAAAAACTGTTTTTT
>TRBV14|TRBJ1-4|NA|few
CASSQVAGDFNEKLFF
TGTGCCAGCAGCCAAGTAGCAGGGGACTTTAATGAAAAACTGTTTTTT
>TRBV9|TRBJ2-3|TRBD1|NA
CASSPGTGLRTDTQYF
TGTGCCAGCAGCCCCGGGACAGGATTGCGGACAGATACGCAGTATTTT
>TRBV7-9|TRBJ2-7|NA|once
CASSSQGNSYEQYF
TGTGCCAGCAGTTCGCAGGGGAACTCCTACGAGCAGTACTTC
>TRBV3-1/TRBV3-2|TRBJ2-3|NA|NA
CASGFGDTQYF
TGTGCCAGCGGCTTCGGGGATACGCAGTATTTT
>TRBV15|TRBJ1-5|NA|many
CATSIREAINQPQHF
TGTGCCACCAGCATCCGGGAAGCTATCAATCAGCCCCAGCATTTT
>TRBV5-1|TRBJ1-6|NA|NA
CASSLALTPGSNSPLHF
TGCGCCAGCAGCTTGGCCTTAACCCCGGGGTCCAATTCACCCCTCCACTTT
>TRBV7-9|TRBJ2-7|NA|NA
CASSPRGGTYEQYF
TGTGCCAGCAGCCCTAGGGGGGGGACCTACGAGCAGTACTTC
>TRBV6-4|TRBJ2-1|TRBD2|NA
CASSLTSGEGYEQFF
TGTGCCAGCAGTCTAACTAGCGGAGAGGGCTATGAGCAGTTCTTC